These 17 T cell receptor beta chains were sequenced from one sample in a study of shared clonotypes between healthy human individuals. The naive CD8 population came from CD45RO-negative cells selected for CCR7, without terminally differentiated effector memory CD45RA+ cells. Using immunoSEQ multiplex PCR, the repertoire was profiled, and TCRdb retains in-frame clones only, with some absent. The profile covers about 1,800,000 clones, with approximately 94% appearing a single time and around 1.2% taken by the ten largest. The source material was naive CD8+ T cells sorted from blood. The receptors were gathered from a man between 18 and 35 years old in good health.

The chain joins TRBV27 to TRBJ2-5, with D possibly matching TRBD1 (6 bases). The CDR3 contains 16 residues. Trimming shortened V by 5 bases and J by 5 bases, and 21 bases separated the two germline ends. The germline CDR1 and CDR2 sequences are MNHEY and SMNVEV (reference sequence). The CDR3 coding sequence is TGTGCCAGCAGTCACACCTCTACAACAGGGTGGGAGACCCAGTACTTC. It yields the protein CASSHTSTTGWETQYF.

In DNA form, the CDR3 reads TGTGCCAGCAGTTACTCGGGGCCAATGAACACTGAAGCTTTCTTT. This gives the protein CASSYSGPMNTEAFF. V gene TRBV6-5 combines with J gene TRBJ1-1, with D perhaps TRBD1 (5 bases). In germline, CDR1 is MNHEY, CDR2 SVGAGI. CDR3 size: 15 residues. V gave up 0 bases and J gave up 0 bases, with 8 bases separating them.

Comments on this clone: This CDR3 is also generated by other DNA sequences in the sample. The chain recombines TRBV11-3 with TRBJ2-3; TRBD1 might be the D (6 bases). Germline-derived CDR1 and CDR2 are SGHNT and YENEEA. The V end was cut by 5 bases, the J end by 5 bases, with 8 bases between. CDR3 length: 12 residues. DNA of the CDR3: TGTGCCAGCAGCCAAGGGGGAGATACGCAGTATTTT. Translated, it gives CASSQGGDTQYF.

This rearrangement joins TRBV5-4 to TRBJ2-1; TRBD2 is a possible D gene (6 bases). Trimming removed 0 bases from V and 6 bases from J, with 7 bases in between. This CDR3 contains 13 residues. Germline assignment: CDR1 SGHNT and CDR2 YYREEE (reference sequence). CDR3 sequence reads: CASSLAGSNEQFF. Here the CDR3 DNA reads TGTGCCAGCAGCTTGGCCGGGAGCAATGAGCAGTTCTTC.

The gene calls are TRBV2 and TRBJ2-7; TRBD2 agrees at 13 bases. V lost 2 bases and J lost 4; bases outside the gene matches: 8. This CDR3 region has 17 residues. The germline gives CDR1 SNHLY, CDR2 FYNNEI. The CDR3 bases are TGTGCCAGCAGTGAATCCGGACTAGCGGGAGCAAATTACGAGCAGTACTTC. This sequence encodes CASSESGLAGANYEQYF.

The V call is TRBV15, the J call TRBJ2-1; 10 bases are a match to TRBD2. The germline V gene has CDR1 LNHNV and CDR2 YYDKDF (reference sequence). Trimming cost V 3 bases and J 8 bases; bases outside gene matches: 10. The CDR3 sequence is 16 residues long. CDR3 bases: TGTGCCACCAGCAGGATTTACGGGACTAGCGAAGATGAGCAGTTCTTC. Its protein is CATSRIYGTSEDEQFF. Based on the CDR3 plus reference TRBV15 and TRBJ2-1, the full variable domain is DAMVIQNPRYQVTQFGKPVTLSCSQTLNHNVMYWYQQKSSQAPKLLFHYYDKDFNNEADTPDNFQSRRPNTSFCFLDIRSPGLGDTAMYLCATSRIYGTSEDEQFFGPGTRLTVL.

The chain uses TRBV27 and TRBJ2-7; D possibly matches TRBD1 or TRBD2 (5 bases each). From germline, CDR1 is MNHEY and CDR2 SMNVEV (reference sequence). V shed 4 bases and J shed 7 bases, with 17 bases lying between them. The length of the CDR3 is 14 residues. CDR3 sequence (DNA): TGTGCCAGCAGTTACACAGGTAGCCCGGGGGAGCAGTACTTC. Translation: CASSYTGSPGEQYF.

The rearrangement links TRBV13 to TRBJ1-4; D is uncertain. V was trimmed by 0 bases and J by 8 bases, leaving 7 bases between them. CDR1 is PRHDT, CDR2 FYEKMQ, per germline (reference sequence). The CDR3 loop spans 13 amino acids. CDR3 DNA sequence: TGTGCCAGCAGCTTAGGGCGGAACGAAAAACTGTTTTTT. Its translation is CASSLGRNEKLFF.

The chain joins TRBV9 to TRBJ2-3; 7 positions agree with TRBD1. V shed 6 bases and J 2 bases; nucleotides not matched to a gene: 9. Germline lookup yields CDR1 SGDLS and CDR2 YYNGEE. This CDR3 comprises 15 residues. Written as DNA, the CDR3 is TGTGCCAGCACCTACGAGGGGGCGGACACAGATACGCAGTATTTT. Translation: CASTYEGADTDTQYF.

The chain employs TRBV2 and TRBJ2-3; D not certain. The V end was cut by 7 bases, the J end by 0 bases, with 20 bases between. Germline values: CDR1 SNHLY, CDR2 FYNNEI. This CDR3 has 17 residues. This chain's CDR3 is CASTSEAGQTSTDTQYF. In nucleotides, the CDR3 is TGTGCCAGCACCTCCGAGGCAGGTCAGACTAGCACAGATACGCAGTATTTT.

This rearrangement joins TRBV13 to TRBJ2-7, with TRBD1 matching over 10 bases. V shed 1 base and J 6 bases; nucleotides not matched to a gene: 6. The CDR3 loop spans 15 amino acids. From germline, CDR1 is PRHDT and CDR2 FYEKMQ (reference sequence). CDR3 nucleotides: TGTGCCAGCAGCTTAGAGGGGACAGGGGAAGTCGAGCAGTACTTC. This gives the protein CASSLEGTGEVEQYF.

The chain carries TRBV19 and TRBJ2-2; 7 nucleotides align to TRBD2. The ends lost 6 bases at V and 8 bases at J; junction bases unmatched: 15. The germline V gene encodes CDR1 LNHDA and CDR2 SQIVND (reference sequence). This CDR3 is built from 16 residues. Here the CDR3 DNA reads TGTGCCAGTAGCCCACCTGGGCTAGCGGAGGGGGGGGAGCTGTTTTTT. Protein: CASSPPGLAEGGELFF.

This chain joins TRBV7-6 and TRBJ1-3; 9 bases match TRBD1. This CDR3 region has 19 residues. V shed 1 base and J 0 bases; nucleotides not matched to a gene: 10. CDR1 and CDR2 from the germline V gene are SGHVS and FNYEAQ. The DNA of the CDR3 is TGTGCCAGCAGCTTAGATAGTTGGACAGGGGCGATCTCTGGAAACACCATATATTTT. This translates into CASSLDSWTGAISGNTIYF.

A note on this clone: Other DNA sequences in the same sample also yield this CDR3. This chain links TRBV19 with TRBJ1-5; no reliable D call. Trimming left V 3 bases short and J 4 bases short, with 7 bases between. This CDR3 region has 13 residues. The germline gives CDR1 LNHDA, CDR2 SQIVND (reference sequence). The CDR3 loop reads CASSMSGNQPQHF. The DNA for the CDR3 is TGTGCCAGTAGTATGTCCGGGAATCAGCCCCAGCATTTT.

The chain joins TRBV7-9 to TRBJ2-1, with D hard to call. Per the germline V gene, CDR1 is SEHNR and CDR2 is FQNEAQ (reference sequence). Trimming took off 5 bases at V and 6 bases at J, with 11 bases between the two ends. The CDR3 consists of 13 residues. DNA for the CDR3: TGTGCCAGCAGCCCCCTGGTAACCAATGAGCAGTTCTTC. Its protein product is CASSPLVTNEQFF.

This clone was observed a single time. The rearrangement uses TRBV4-1 and TRBJ1-6; 7 nucleotides agree with TRBD1. The ends lost 1 base at V and 9 bases at J; junction bases unmatched: 6. Germline V gives CDR1 MGHRA, CDR2 YSYEKL. The CDR3 covers 15 residues. The CDR3 bases are TGCGCCAGCAGCCAAGGAACAGGGGCTGGTTCACCCCTCCACTTT. Translating gives CASSQGTGAGSPLHF.

This clone was observed once. The genes are TRBV5-6 and TRBJ2-2; 8 positions match TRBD2. Germline CDR1 and CDR2: SGHDT and YYEEEE. V was clipped by 1 base and J by 7 bases; unmatched bases: 9. This CDR3 is 16 amino acids long. Written as DNA, the CDR3 is TGTGCCAGCAGCTTGCCCAGCGGGGGCCTAGGCGGGGAGCTGTTTTTT. Protein sequence: CASSLPSGGLGGELFF.